Listed here are 23 T cell receptor beta chains from one sample, sequenced in a study of blood T cell repertoires in COVID-19. Produced via immunoSEQ multiplex PCR; TCRdb's table is partial and in-frame only. The table has roughly 50,000 clones, just over 85% seen once. Sequenced input: peripheral blood. All receptors derive from a woman of 80 years or more with COVID-19, enrolled during active disease.

This clone was picked up one time. The chain links TRBV6-1 to TRBJ1-3; D not resolved. V was cut by 1 base and J by 11 bases, with 24 bases left in between. This CDR3 is built from 17 residues. From germline, CDR1 is MNHNS and CDR2 SASEGT. This CDR3 is CASSEVRRYSGLRAIYF. The CDR3 nucleotides are TGTGCCAGCAGTGAAGTCAGGCGGTATAGCGGGCTCCGGGCCATATATTTT.

The chain has TRBV5-5 and TRBJ2-3; D perhaps matches TRBD1 (5 bases). With 4 bases removed from V and 4 bases from J, the gap between germline ends came to 16 bases. The CDR3 extends over 15 amino acids. Germline V CDR1 and CDR2: SGHKS, YYEKEE (reference sequence). The CDR3 is CASSPDWGSPDTQYF. In DNA form, the CDR3 reads TGTGCCAGCAGCCCGGATTGGGGCTCCCCAGATACGCAGTATTTT.

J is TRBJ2-1 and V is TRBV2; D is undetermined. V lost 6 bases, J lost 0 bases, and 9 bases lay in between. In germline, CDR1 is SNHLY, CDR2 FYNNEI. The CDR3 loop spans 14 amino acids. The CDR3 protein is CASSIRSSYNEQFF. The CDR3 DNA reads as TGTGCCAGCAGCATCCGGAGCTCCTACAATGAGCAGTTCTTC. Full variable domain (outside the CDR3, taken from reference TRBV2 and TRBJ2-1): EPEVTQTPSHQVTQMGQEVILRCVPISNHLYFYWYRQILGQKVEFLVSFYNNEISEKSEIFDDQFSVERPDGSNFTLKIRSTKLEDSAMYFCASSIRSSYNEQFFGPGTRLTVL.

This rearrangement joins TRBV28 to TRBJ1-1; tentatively, D is TRBD1 (5 bases). Trimming cost V 10 bases and J 4 bases, with 19 bases left between them. The CDR3 has 14 amino acids. CDR1 is MDHEN, CDR2 SYDVKM, per germline. The CDR3 sequence is CATIRAGSSTEAFF. The CDR3 DNA is TGTGCCACCATAAGGGCAGGGTCAAGCACTGAAGCTTTCTTT.

The rearrangement uses TRBV7-2 and TRBJ2-5; D is perhaps TRBD1 (5 bases). From germline, CDR1 is SGHTA and CDR2 FQGNSA. The CDR3 spans 13 residues. V shed 1 base and J shed 2 bases, with 5 bases lying between them. Here the CDR3 DNA reads TGTGCCAGCAGCTTAGGACAGCAAGAGACCCAGTACTTC. Its protein is CASSLGQQETQYF. The full variable domain, in which reference TRBV7-2 and TRBJ2-5 provide the parts outside the CDR3, is GAGVSQSPSNKVTEKGKDVELRCDPISGHTALYWYRQSLGQGLEFLIYFQGNSAPDKSGLPSDRFSAERTGGSVSTLTIQRTQQEDSAVYLCASSLGQQETQYFGPGTRLLVL.

CDR3 coding DNA: TGTGCCTGGAACAGACAGGGTTCGTACTCACCCCTCCACTTT. Its protein product is CAWNRQGSYSPLHF. This chain joins TRBV30 and TRBJ1-6; 7 nucleotides agree with TRBD1. The germline V gene has CDR1 GTSNPN and CDR2 SVGIG (reference sequence). The length of the CDR3 is 14 residues. J gave up 10 bases and V 4 bases, and 10 bases lay outside the gene matches.

The chain employs TRBV14 and TRBJ1-3; TRBD1 is a possible D gene (5 bases). The CDR3 is 15 amino acids. V shed 0 bases and J shed 4 bases, with 10 bases lying between them. The V gene's germline CDR1 is SGHDN and CDR2 FVKESK. The CDR3 DNA reads as TGTGCCAGCAGCCAAGACAGGGTATTGGGAAACACCATATATTTT. It codes for CASSQDRVLGNTIYF.

The chain is built from TRBV5-1 and TRBJ1-1, with 8 nucleotides matching TRBD1. The CDR3 is made up of 14 amino acids. Trimming at V came to 4 bases and at J to 5 bases, leaving 7 bases not matched to a gene. Per germline, CDR1 SGHRS and CDR2 YFSETQ. The CDR3 is CASSTDRGGTEAFF. CDR3 nucleotide sequence: TGCGCCAGCAGCACCGACAGGGGCGGGACTGAAGCTTTCTTT.

The rearrangement joins TRBV7-8 to TRBJ1-5; D is perhaps TRBD1 (5 bases). Germline loops: CDR1 SGHVS, CDR2 FQNEAQ. With 1 base removed from V and 0 bases from J, the gap between germline ends came to 7 bases. The length of the CDR3 is 15 residues. CDR3 coding DNA: TGTGCCAGCAGCTTAGTACAGGATAGCAATCAGCCCCAGCATTTT. This translates into CASSLVQDSNQPQHF.

The sample holds one count of this clone. The chain joins TRBV28 to TRBJ1-5; the D is unclear. Germline values: CDR1 MDHEN, CDR2 SYDVKM. Trimming stripped 1 base from V and 0 bases from J, with 7 bases between. This CDR3 comprises 15 residues. This CDR3 is CASSLSSNSNQPQHF. The CDR3 bases are TGTGCCAGCAGTTTATCCTCTAATAGCAATCAGCCCCAGCATTTT.

The chain joins TRBV19 to TRBJ1-1; 9 bases match TRBD1. In germline, CDR1 is LNHDA, CDR2 SQIVND (reference sequence). The CDR3 is made up of 15 amino acids. Trimming cost V 5 bases and J 5 bases; bases outside gene matches: 9. Written as DNA, the CDR3 is TGTGCCAGTAGTGCACGGGACAGGGTCCTTACTGAAGCTTTCTTT. Protein: CASSARDRVLTEAFF.

This chain links TRBV4-1 with TRBJ2-3, with 7 bases matching TRBD2. The CDR3 runs 18 residues. CDR1 and CDR2 (germline): MGHRA, YSYEKL. The junction had 11 bases not matched to a gene; V was cut back by 1 base and J by 1 base. The CDR3 region is CASSQVSGSGVGTDTQYF. In nucleotides, the CDR3 is TGCGCCAGCAGCCAAGTCTCCGGGAGCGGGGTCGGCACAGATACGCAGTATTTT.

Judged by abundance, this clone is medium-sized. The chain links TRBV11-2 to TRBJ2-7; TRBD1 matches at 7 bases. The CDR3 has 14 residues. Germline-derived CDR1 and CDR2 are SGHAT and FQNNGV. V dropped 3 bases and J dropped 2; count of bases not matched to a gene: 4. The CDR3 loop is CASSLGQFTYEQYF. The CDR3 bases are TGTGCCAGCAGCTTGGGACAGTTTACCTACGAGCAGTACTTC.

The chain combines TRBV27 with TRBJ2-1; TRBD1 aligns across 7 bases. CDR1 is MNHEY and CDR2 is SMNVEV in the germline V gene (reference sequence). Trimming cost V 0 bases and J 4 bases; bases outside gene matches: 3. This CDR3 is built from 15 residues. The CDR3 protein is CASSLSGTAYNEQFF. In DNA form, the CDR3 reads TGTGCCAGCAGTTTATCCGGGACAGCTTACAATGAGCAGTTCTTC.

The chain recombines TRBV6-5 with TRBJ2-2; no firm D call. V lost 6 bases and J lost 8, with 10 bases in between. This CDR3 spans 12 amino acids. CDR1 is MNHEY, CDR2 SVGAGI, per germline. In nucleotides, the CDR3 is TGTGCCAGCAGCGTTTTTCTAGGGGAGCTGTTTTTT. Translating gives CASSVFLGELFF.

With respect to this clone: The germline gene is not matched at one end of the junction; a read error may be the cause. The chain has TRBV9 and TRBJ1-2, with D maybe TRBD1 (6 bases). Germline V gene sequence: CDR1 SGDLS, CDR2 YYNGEE. This CDR3 is 14 amino acids long. The CDR3 nucleotides are TGTGCCAGCAGCGTAGCTCCAGGGGTTGATGGCCACACCTTC. Amino acid sequence: CASSVAPGVDGHTF.

V is TRBV6-2 or TRBV6-3 and J is TRBJ1-1, with a tentative D call TRBD1 (5 bases). The CDR3 loop spans 17 amino acids. Germline V CDR1 and CDR2: MNHEY, SVGEGT. The V end lost 4 bases, the J end lost 2 bases, and 20 bases lay between the germline ends. As DNA, the CDR3 is TGTGCCAGCAGTTCCCACGCCGGCAGGGCCCAAAACACTGAAGCTTTCTTT. Translated, it gives CASSSHAGRAQNTEAFF.

The chain combines TRBV7-9 with TRBJ1-4; perhaps TRBD1 as D (5 bases). The CDR3 contains 15 residues. Germline CDR1 SEHNR, CDR2 FQNEAQ (reference sequence). Between the trimmed V and J ends, which lost 5 bases and 0 bases, there was a span of 10 bases. As DNA, the CDR3 is TGTGCCAGCAGCCCAACAGGCGCAACTAATGAAAAACTGTTTTTT. It codes for CASSPTGATNEKLFF.

This clone was observed once. The chain employs TRBV5-4 and TRBJ2-7; D is unresolved. V lost 0 bases, J lost 4 bases, and 17 bases lay in between. The CDR3 spans 16 residues. The germline V gene has CDR1 SGHNT and CDR2 YYREEE (reference sequence). Here the CDR3 reads CASSLGAASMKYEQYF. The CDR3 nucleotides are TGTGCCAGCAGCTTGGGAGCTGCCTCCATGAAATACGAGCAGTACTTC.

This sequence joins TRBV18 and TRBJ2-7, with TRBD1 matching over 11 bases. CDR1 and CDR2 from the germline V gene are KGHSH and LQKENI. This CDR3 has 14 amino acids. The V and J ends lost 5 bases and 5 bases, in that order; junction bases with no gene match: 5. CDR3 region: CASSSDRGRNEQYF. CDR3 in DNA: TGTGCCAGCTCATCGGACAGGGGGCGCAACGAGCAGTACTTC.

This clone was observed once. CDR3 sequence: CASSRTGTGASNQPQHF. The CDR3 coding sequence is TGTGCCAGCAGTCGCACCGGGACAGGGGCCAGCAATCAGCCCCAGCATTTT. V and J are TRBV7-9 and TRBJ1-5; 10 nucleotides match TRBD1. J was trimmed by 1 base and V by 6 bases; bases with no gene match: 9. This CDR3 comprises 17 residues. Germline assignment: CDR1 SEHNR and CDR2 FQNEAQ (reference sequence).

This rearrangement joins TRBV7-9 to TRBJ2-7, with D perhaps matching TRBD1 (5 bases). This CDR3 region has 17 residues. V gave up 6 bases and J gave up 3 bases, with 24 bases separating them. The germline CDR1 and CDR2 sequences are SEHNR and FQNEAQ (reference sequence). The CDR3 sequence: CASSSLMGQGPNYEQYF. CDR3 nucleotide sequence: TGTGCCAGCAGTTCTTTAATGGGGCAGGGCCCAAACTACGAGCAGTACTTC.

The chain joins TRBV2 to TRBJ1-6, with D unclear. CDR1 is SNHLY, CDR2 FYNNEI, per germline. CDR3 length equals 16 residues. Trimming removed 1 base at V and 7 bases at J, with 14 bases between. DNA for the CDR3: TGTGCCAGCAGTGAAGGGTCTCCCCTAAAGAATTCACCCCTCCACTTT. Translating it yields CASSEGSPLKNSPLHF.